This TCR beta chain was captured by sequencing in a study of spatial heterogeneity in lung cancer. Study as a whole: Each distinct TCR and UMI combination averaged more than ten appearances in raw reads.

Time point meaning: sample taken at primary tumor resection. Unsorted tumor, nontumor lung tissue or cryopreserved PBMC supplied the whole RNA. This clonotype was recorded at least ten times. The CDR3 runs 16 residues. Germline loops: CDR1 SGDLS, CDR2 YYNGEE. Trimming removed 4 bases at V and 1 base at J, with 14 bases between. TCRdb redid the calling of the 5' RACE reads with MiXCR, one entry per CDR3 protein. The data show about 41,000 distinct CDR3 sequences, about an eighth seen once. Source: PBMCs, taken at surgery. The gene calls are TRBV9 and TRBJ2-2; D might be TRBD1 or TRBD2, each matching 5 bases. This clonotype originated in a female donor with early-stage non-small cell lung cancer. Here the CDR3 reads CASSLSTGRNTGELFF. For the CDR3, the DNA is TGTGCCAGCAGCCTGAGCACGGGGCGGAACACCGGGGAGCTGTTTTTT.